This entry lists 31 T cell receptor beta chains sequenced from one sample in a study of OX40 agonist ivuxolimab in advanced cancers. TCRdb keeps only in-frame clones here, not all; method: immunoSEQ multiplex PCR. The sample carries 65,000 to 100,000 clones, roughly 87% recorded once. The sample was CD4+ or CD8+ T cells sorted from blood, taken in a trial of the OX40 agonist ivuxolimab. The receptors were gathered from an adult with an advanced solid tumor such as melanoma, head and neck, liver or kidney cancer.

The chain employs TRBV5-1 and TRBJ2-2, with 7 positions matching TRBD1. V dropped 1 base and J dropped 4; count of bases not matched to a gene: 1. The V gene's germline CDR1 is SGHRS and CDR2 YFSETQ. The CDR3 runs to 14 residues. In DNA, the CDR3 is TGCGCCAGCAGCTTGACAGGGGTCACCGGGGAGCTGTTTTTT. This gives the protein CASSLTGVTGELFF.

The rearrangement joins TRBV7-8 to TRBJ2-2; 8 nucleotides match TRBD2. The junction had 12 bases not matched to a gene; V was cut back by 5 bases and J by 4 bases. The CDR3 is made up of 17 amino acids. Germline V gene data show CDR1 as SGHVS and CDR2 as FQNEAQ. This chain's CDR3 is CASSPRLAGQPTGELFF. DNA for the CDR3: TGTGCCAGCAGCCCCCGGCTAGCGGGCCAACCCACCGGGGAGCTGTTTTTT.

The gene calls are TRBV5-1 and TRBJ1-3; TRBD1 matches 8 bases. Germline V CDR1 and CDR2: SGHRS, YFSETQ. The CDR3 sequence is 16 residues long. V lost 0 bases to trimming and J lost 4 bases; unmatched junction nucleotides: 6. CDR3 DNA: TGCGCCAGCAGCTTGGATGGACAGGGCTCAGGAAACACCATATATTTT. This codes for CASSLDGQGSGNTIYF. The entire variable domain, with the rest obtained from reference TRBV5-1 and TRBJ1-3, is as follows: KAGVTQTPRYLIKTRGQQVTLSCSPISGHRSVSWYQQTPGQGLQFLFEYFSETQRNKGNFPGRFSGRQFSNSRSEMNVSTLELGDSALYLCASSLDGQGSGNTIYFGEGSWLTVV.

This clone was picked up one time. J is TRBJ1-4 and V is TRBV6-6; maybe TRBD1 (5 bases). The length of the CDR3 is 14 residues. Germline V gene lookup returns CDR1 MNHNY and CDR2 SVGAGI (reference sequence). Trimming took 5 bases from V and 5 from J, leaving 12 bases between them. The CDR3: CASSHGTDNEKLFF. CDR3 DNA sequence: TGTGCCAGCAGTCACGGGACGGACAATGAAAAACTGTTTTTT.

About this clone: The germline gene is not matched at one end of the junction; a read error may be the cause. The chain has TRBV7-2 and TRBJ1-1; D uncertain. Germline CDR1 is SGHTA and CDR2 is FQGNSA. The CDR3 runs 14 residues. The DNA of the CDR3 is TGTGCCAGCAGCCTAGCCCCAGTGAACACTGAAGCTTTCTTT. Its protein is CASSLAPVNTEAFF. The variable domain in full, completed from reference TRBV7-2 and TRBJ1-1, reads GAGVSQSPSNKVTEKGKDVELRCDPISGHTALYWYRQSLGQGLEFLIYFQGNSAPDKSGLPSDRFSAERTGGSVSTLTIQRTQQEDSAVYLCASSLAPVNTEAFFGQGTRLTVV.

J is TRBJ2-5 and V is TRBV28; TRBD2 matches at 9 bases. The CDR3 totals 15 residues. V lost 5 bases, J lost 6 bases, and 10 bases stayed unmatched. Germline lookup yields CDR1 MDHEN and CDR2 SYDVKM. This CDR3 is CASSPYAGGEKTQYF. The DNA of the CDR3 is TGTGCCAGCAGTCCCTACGCGGGGGGGGAGAAGACCCAGTACTTC.

The rearrangement links TRBV19 to TRBJ1-4, with D possibly being TRBD1 (5 bases). The CDR3 extends over 14 amino acids. Trimming removed 3 bases at V and 8 bases at J, with 13 bases between. Looked up from germline, CDR1 is LNHDA and CDR2 is SQIVND (reference sequence). This chain's CDR3 is CASSIMGTAEKLFF. As DNA, the CDR3 is TGTGCCAGTAGTATTATGGGGACCGCAGAAAAACTGTTTTTT.

The V and J genes are TRBV4-1 and TRBJ2-5, with D perhaps being TRBD1 or TRBD2 (5 bases each). Germline V gene sequence: CDR1 MGHRA, CDR2 YSYEKL. The CDR3 has 13 residues. With 4 bases removed from V and 5 bases from J, the gap between germline ends came to 11 bases. CDR3 sequence reads: CASSLTGGETQYF. DNA of the CDR3: TGCGCCAGCAGCCTCACAGGCGGGGAGACCCAGTACTTC.

This chain uses TRBV14 with TRBJ2-2; either TRBD1 or TRBD2 may supply D (6 bases each). Germline lookup yields CDR1 SGHDN and CDR2 FVKESK. The CDR3 runs to 17 residues. Trimming removed 1 base from V and 3 bases from J, with 15 bases in between. The CDR3 reads CASSQVIGGGYTGELFF. For the CDR3, the DNA is TGTGCCAGCAGCCAAGTTATCGGGGGCGGGTACACCGGGGAGCTGTTTTTT.

A few counts support this clone. V and J are TRBV30 and TRBJ1-2; D might be TRBD1 (6 bases). The germline V gene encodes CDR1 GTSNPN and CDR2 SVGIG (reference sequence). V lost 3 bases and J 8 bases, leaving 19 bases between the germline ends. CDR3 length: 14 amino acids. The CDR3 region is CAWSHSRGGEGYTF. The DNA of the CDR3 is TGTGCCTGGAGCCATTCTCGAGGGGGAGAAGGCTACACCTTC.

The chain is built from TRBV30 and TRBJ1-5; D is undetermined. The CDR3 runs 13 residues. Germline-derived CDR1 and CDR2 are GTSNPN and SVGIG (reference sequence). Deletions cut 2 bases from V and 0 bases from J, with 5 bases between. Written as DNA, the CDR3 is TGTGCCTGGAGTCCTCGTAGCAATCAGCCCCAGCATTTT. Amino acid sequence: CAWSPRSNQPQHF.

This clone appeared once. The chain links TRBV19 to TRBJ1-5; 8 positions agree with TRBD1. Trimming removed 3 bases from V and 6 bases from J; junction bases left unmatched: 7. CDR3 length equals 15 residues. The germline V gene has CDR1 LNHDA and CDR2 SQIVND (reference sequence). The CDR3 nucleotides are TGTGCCAGTAGTATTAAGGGCAGGGGGCTTCAGCCCCAGCATTTT. It specifies CASSIKGRGLQPQHF. The whole variable domain, remainder taken from reference TRBV19 and TRBJ1-5, is DGGITQSPKYLFRKEGQNVTLSCEQNLNHDAMYWYRQDPGQGLRLIYYSQIVNDFQKGDIAEGYSVSREKKESFPLTVTSAQKNPTAFYLCASSIKGRGLQPQHFGDGTRLSIL.

This clone was detected only once. The rearrangement links TRBV5-1 to TRBJ1-6; 8 bases are shared with TRBD1. Per the germline V gene, CDR1 is SGHRS and CDR2 is YFSETQ. Trimming removed 3 bases from V and 2 bases from J; junction bases left unmatched: 4. This CDR3 is 16 amino acids long. The CDR3 DNA reads TGCGCCAGCAGCTACGAGGACAGGGCCTATAATTCACCCCTCCACTTT. It encodes CASSYEDRAYNSPLHF.

The chain links TRBV18 to TRBJ1-2; 7 bases line up with TRBD1. V lost 6 bases to trimming and J lost 8 bases; unmatched junction nucleotides: 9. This CDR3 region has 13 residues. Germline V gene sequence: CDR1 KGHSH, CDR2 LQKENI. The CDR3 spells CASSEGQSQGYTF. Here the CDR3 DNA reads TGTGCCAGCTCGGAGGGACAGAGTCAGGGCTACACCTTC. The entire variable domain, with the rest obtained from reference TRBV18 and TRBJ1-2, is as follows: NAGVMQNPRHLVRRRGQEARLRCSPMKGHSHVYWYRQLPEEGLKFMVYLQKENIIDESGMPKERFSAEFPKEGPSILRIQQVVRGDSAAYFCASSEGQSQGYTFGSGTRLTVV.

The chain has TRBV28 and TRBJ1-1; D is ambiguous. The length of the CDR3 is 16 residues. Germline values: CDR1 MDHEN, CDR2 SYDVKM. The V end lost 3 bases, the J end lost 1 base, and 15 bases lay between the germline ends. This CDR3 reads CASSFQPGLKNTEAFF. The CDR3 DNA reads as TGTGCCAGCAGTTTCCAACCGGGCCTTAAGAACACTGAAGCTTTCTTT.

V and J are TRBV18 and TRBJ1-1; D is undetermined. Germline CDR1 is KGHSH and CDR2 is LQKENI. CDR3 length equals 12 residues. V dropped 8 bases and J dropped 1 base, with 8 bases sitting between them. The CDR3 here is CASETSNTEAFF. The CDR3 region has the DNA TGTGCCAGCGAGACATCGAACACTGAAGCTTTCTTT.

The chain couples TRBV2 to TRBJ1-5, with a possible D match to TRBD1 (5 bases). CDR1 and CDR2 (germline): SNHLY, FYNNEI. Trimming stripped 6 bases from V and 0 bases from J, with 12 bases between. This CDR3 spans 15 amino acids. The CDR3 nucleotides are TGTGCCAGCAGGCACGACAGCAATAGCAATCAGCCCCAGCATTTT. This sequence encodes CASRHDSNSNQPQHF.

This clone appeared a single time. The chain recombines TRBV6-6 with TRBJ2-2, with D perhaps assigned TRBD1 or TRBD2 (5 bases each). Germline V gene lookup returns CDR1 MNHNY and CDR2 SVGAGI (reference sequence). The germline V and J ends were trimmed by 7 bases and 4 bases, with 16 bases remaining between them. The CDR3 extends over 15 amino acids. DNA for the CDR3: TGTGCCAGCAAAAAAATCGACGGGGCCACCGGGGAGCTGTTTTTT. The encoded protein is CASKKIDGATGELFF.

This clone is a singleton in its sample. The CDR3 is CASRGSGQGFGYTF. In DNA form, the CDR3 reads TGTGCCAGCAGGGGTTCTGGACAGGGGTTCGGCTACACCTTC. The genes are TRBV6-5 and TRBJ1-2; TRBD1 agrees at 9 bases. V dropped 6 bases and J dropped 8; count of bases not matched to a gene: 10. The CDR3 is 14 amino acids. The germline gives CDR1 MNHEY, CDR2 SVGAGI.

A note on this clone: Other DNA variants within this sample encode the same CDR3. The chain's CDR3 is CASSPYQETQYF. DNA of the CDR3: TGTGCCAGCTCACCTTACCAAGAGACCCAGTACTTC. The J gene is TRBJ2-5, the V gene TRBV18; D uncertain. V lost 3 bases and J lost 0, with 2 bases in between. The CDR3 contains 12 residues. In germline, CDR1 is KGHSH, CDR2 LQKENI.

The chain is built from TRBV5-1 and TRBJ2-3; 15 nucleotides agree with TRBD2. The junction had 5 bases not matched to a gene; V was cut back by 4 bases and J by 2 bases. The CDR3 spans 17 residues. Germline V gives CDR1 SGHRS, CDR2 YFSETQ. In DNA, the CDR3 is TGCGCCAGCAGCATGGGACTAGCGGGGGGAAACACAGATACGCAGTATTTT. Translated: CASSMGLAGGNTDTQYF.

The chain couples TRBV6-5 to TRBJ1-2, with 8 positions matching TRBD1. The CDR3 has 14 amino acids. V lost 6 bases, J lost 7 bases, and 10 bases stayed unmatched. Germline V CDR1 and CDR2: MNHEY, SVGAGI. In nucleotides, the CDR3 is TGTGCCAGCAGCCTACAGACAGGGGTTGGTGGCTACACCTTC. Translated: CASSLQTGVGGYTF.

This clone was picked up a small number of times. The gene calls are TRBV19 and TRBJ2-3; possibly TRBD1 for D (6 bases). The germline gives CDR1 LNHDA, CDR2 SQIVND (reference sequence). CDR3 length equals 16 residues. The germline V and J ends were trimmed by 6 bases and 2 bases, with 18 bases remaining between them. CDR3 loop: CASSLYTGYDTDTQYF. In DNA form, the CDR3 reads TGTGCCAGTAGCCTGTACACAGGGTATGACACAGATACGCAGTATTTT.

This rearrangement joins TRBV30 to TRBJ1-5, with D hard to call. Trimming took off 0 bases at V and 1 base at J, with 13 bases between the two ends. The CDR3 is 16 residues long. Germline V gene lookup returns CDR1 GTSNPN and CDR2 SVGIG (reference sequence). The CDR3 DNA reads TGTGCCTGGAGTGTACCCCCCCTCCTGAGCAATCAGCCCCAGCATTTT. Translating it yields CAWSVPPLLSNQPQHF.

This clone appeared a few times. The CDR3, as DNA: TGTGCCAGCAGCGTTCCAGGGGGCGAGAATTCACCCCTCCACTTT. This codes for CASSVPGGENSPLHF. The chain is built from TRBV5-4 and TRBJ1-6; 8 nucleotides line up with TRBD1. Germline loops: CDR1 SGHNT, CDR2 YYREEE (reference sequence). J was trimmed by 7 bases and V by 4 bases; bases with no gene match: 7. The CDR3 has 15 amino acids.

The chain carries TRBV9 and TRBJ2-3; 8 nucleotides align to TRBD2. Trimming at V came to 3 bases and at J to 6 bases, leaving 9 bases not matched to a gene. The germline CDR1 and CDR2 sequences are SGDLS and YYNGEE. This CDR3 has 15 residues. CDR3 sequence (DNA): TGTGCCAGCAGCGGCCAACCGGGAGGGTTGGATACGCAGTATTTT. This translates into CASSGQPGGLDTQYF.

This chain links TRBV14 with TRBJ2-3, with 8 bases that match TRBD1. The CDR3 has 14 amino acids. The germline V gene encodes CDR1 SGHDN and CDR2 FVKESK. Trimming took 4 bases from V and 4 from J; bases not matched to a gene: 4. This CDR3 is CASSPLTGADTQYF. DNA for the CDR3: TGTGCCAGCAGCCCCCTGACAGGGGCAGATACGCAGTATTTT.

The chain joins TRBV19 to TRBJ2-5, with 12 bases that match TRBD1. V lost 5 bases, J lost 6 bases, and 4 bases stayed unmatched. In germline, CDR1 is LNHDA, CDR2 SQIVND (reference sequence). This CDR3 spans 14 amino acids. The CDR3 DNA reads TGTGCCAGTAGTGGGACAGGGGGCGCCAAGACCCAGTACTTC. Protein: CASSGTGGAKTQYF. The complete variable domain, with remaining parts taken from reference TRBV19 and TRBJ2-5, reads DGGITQSPKYLFRKEGQNVTLSCEQNLNHDAMYWYRQDPGQGLRLIYYSQIVNDFQKGDIAEGYSVSREKKESFPLTVTSAQKNPTAFYLCASSGTGGAKTQYFGPGTRLLVL.

The chain combines TRBV19 with TRBJ1-5; D is unclear. CDR1 and CDR2 (germline): LNHDA, SQIVND (reference sequence). Trimming cost V 6 bases and J 1 base, with 13 bases left between them. CDR3 length: 15 residues. The CDR3 coding sequence is TGTGCCAGTAGGACTGCCCGTATGAGCAATCAGCCCCAGCATTTT. Amino acids: CASRTARMSNQPQHF.

The V gene is TRBV5-1, the J gene TRBJ2-2; 9 bases fit TRBD1. The J segment lost 3 bases and the V segment lost 5 bases, leaving 11 bases of the junction unmatched. The CDR3 is made up of 17 amino acids. CDR1 is SGHRS, CDR2 YFSETQ, per germline. The CDR3 DNA follows: TGCGCCAGCAGTGCGGGGACAGGGAATGGGGACACCGGGGAGCTGTTTTTT. It is translated as CASSAGTGNGDTGELFF.

The CDR3 region has the DNA TGTGCCTGGAGTAGGGGGCCCGCGGATACGCAGTATTTT. Its translation: CAWSRGPADTQYF. The rearrangement uses TRBV30 and TRBJ2-3; 7 positions agree with TRBD1. The trim removed 2 bases at V and 6 bases at J, leaving 5 bases unmatched. Germline lookup yields CDR1 GTSNPN and CDR2 SVGIG (reference sequence). This CDR3 contains 13 residues.